The table lists the clone carrying this T cell receptor beta chain with many counts. Its antigen is not known. In making diagnoses, clinical symptoms, serum thyroxine and TRAb, thyroid ultrasound and orbital computed tomography were all used. RNA transcripts served as the template for amplifying TCR beta CDR3 regions. The HTBI primer set was used in a first-round RT-PCR of the TCR CDR3. Each CDR3 protein is one row after TCRdb ran MiXCR on the multiplex PCR reads. Here the sample spans 500,000 to 750,000 distinct CDR3 sequences, 14% being singletons. This entry is derived from a study of T cells in Graves' hyperthyroidism and ophthalmopathy. Study-level points and caveats: Most clonotypes expanded in thyroid above 0.001 were likewise present in blood. The model anticipated ophthalmopathy a median about six months pre-onset.

The sequencing input was blood. This TCR derives from a woman aged 18-29 years with Graves' ophthalmopathy.

CDR3 in DNA: TGTGCCATCAGTGAGTGGGAGGGGACCCAGGTACTCAATGAGCAGTTCTTC. Its protein is CAISEWEGTQVLNEQFF. This chain connects TRBV10-3 to TRBJ2-1; TRBD2 aligns across 7 bases. Looked up from germline, CDR1 is ENHRY and CDR2 is SYGVKD. Trimming took 1 base from V and 6 from J; bases not matched to a gene: 12. The CDR3 consists of 17 residues.